The 18 T cell receptor beta chains below come from one sample, sequenced in a study of blood T cells in healthy people across ages. The second PCR ran about 6 to 12 cycles with a sample-barcoded 5' primer and J-beta primers. In TCRdb, the 5' RACE reads were re-called with MiXCR into one record per CDR3 protein. The top ten clones hold just under 9.5% of a sample with fewer than 800,000 distinct CDR3 sequences, 20% to 30% of them seen once. Separately, the same data were catalogued under a study of T cells of mothers and their children.

Sequencing used blood. These receptors were obtained from a boy aged 10-17 years in good health.

This clonotype was observed a handful of times. The chain joins TRBV25-1 to TRBJ2-2; 12 nucleotides agree with TRBD2. The length of the CDR3 is 17 residues. V gave up 4 bases and J gave up 5 bases; unmatched junction bases: 8. Germline CDR1 MGHDK, CDR2 SYGVNS. The CDR3 nucleotides read TGTGCCAGCAGTGTCCGACTAGCGGGAGTGGATACCGGGGAGCTGTTTTTT. Translation: CASSVRLAGVDTGELFF.

This rearrangement joins TRBV20-1 to TRBJ2-7, with 7 positions matching TRBD2. CDR1 and CDR2 (germline): DFQATT, SNEGSKA (reference sequence). The V segment lost 4 bases and the J segment 0 bases; nucleotides outside the gene matches: 6. The CDR3 sequence is 14 residues long. CDR3 sequence (DNA): TGCAGTGCTACCACGAGCGGGACCTCCTACGAGCAGTACTTC. As protein: CSATTSGTSYEQYF.

Only a few counts were recorded for this clonotype. The chain has TRBV7-3 and TRBJ2-1, with D unclear. The length of the CDR3 is 15 residues. In germline, CDR1 is SGHTA, CDR2 FQGTGA. Deletions cut 5 bases from V and 7 bases from J, with 18 bases between. This chain's CDR3 is CASSPSVVGENEQFF. In DNA, the CDR3 is TGTGCCAGCAGCCCTTCCGTGGTGGGTGAGAATGAGCAGTTCTTC.

The chain carries TRBV3-1 and TRBJ2-5; the D gene is possibly TRBD2 (6 bases). The CDR3 spans 15 residues. The V end was cut by 4 bases, the J end by 2 bases, with 14 bases between. Germline-derived CDR1 and CDR2 are LGHDT and YNNKEL (reference sequence). CDR3 in DNA: TGTGCCAGCAGCCGCGAAGTAGCGGCACAAGAGACCCAGTACTTC. This gives the protein CASSREVAAQETQYF.

This chain uses TRBV27 with TRBJ2-7, with 10 positions matching TRBD2. CDR3 length: 15 residues. CDR1 and CDR2 (germline): MNHEY, SMNVEV (reference sequence). V shed 2 bases, J shed 5 bases, and the junction held 6 bases outside the gene matches. Here the CDR3 reads CASSLVASGSHEQYF. In DNA form, the CDR3 reads TGTGCCAGCAGTTTAGTAGCTAGCGGGAGCCACGAGCAGTACTTC.

This clonotype was counted between two and nine times. V and J are TRBV2 and TRBJ2-4; no clear D gene. Germline values: CDR1 SNHLY, CDR2 FYNNEI. V lost 6 bases, J lost 0 bases, and 12 bases lay in between. CDR3 length: 15 residues. The CDR3 region has the DNA TGTGCCAGCAGCGCTGACTTGAAAGCCAAAAACATTCAGTACTTC. Its translation is CASSADLKAKNIQYF.

This clonotype has only a few counts. The V and J genes are TRBV4-1 and TRBJ2-7, with TRBD2 as a possible D gene (6 bases). V dropped 1 base and J dropped 3 bases, with 13 bases sitting between them. There are 15 residues in the CDR3. Per the germline V gene, CDR1 is MGHRA and CDR2 is YSYEKL. CDR3 residues: CASSQVQWTNYEQYF. The DNA of the CDR3 is TGCGCCAGCAGCCAAGTTCAGTGGACTAACTACGAGCAGTACTTC.

Written as DNA, the CDR3 is TGTGCCAGCAGTTACTCCGGACTAGCGGGCACCAGCTCTGGGGCCAACGTCCTGACTTTC. As protein: CASSYSGLAGTSSGANVLTF. The rearrangement links TRBV6-5 to TRBJ2-6; 11 positions agree with TRBD2. The V gene end was trimmed by 0 bases and the J gene end by 0 bases; junction bases not matched to a gene: 7. The CDR3 spans 20 residues. The germline V gene has CDR1 MNHEY and CDR2 SVGAGI.

In this sample, this clonotype turned up a few times. This sequence joins TRBV2 and TRBJ2-4; unclear D gene. CDR3 length equals 15 residues. CDR1 SNHLY and CDR2 FYNNEI come from the germline V gene. The V end was cut by 3 bases, the J end by 8 bases, with 17 bases between. The CDR3 DNA is TGTGCCAGCAGTGAGGCGACACATATGTGGGACATTCAGTACTTC. Translated: CASSEATHMWDIQYF.

The chain recombines TRBV20-1 with TRBJ2-7; D is undetermined. The CDR3 is 14 residues long. Germline V gives CDR1 DFQATT, CDR2 SNEGSKA (reference sequence). V lost 5 bases to trimming and J lost 3 bases, with 17 bases between them. The CDR3: CSAPLRAEGYEQYF. CDR3 nucleotides: TGCAGTGCTCCCCTTAGGGCGGAAGGCTACGAGCAGTACTTC.

The rearrangement uses TRBV3-1 and TRBJ2-1, with D hard to call. CDR1 and CDR2 from the germline V gene are LGHDT and YNNKEL (reference sequence). This CDR3 is built from 16 residues. The V and J ends lost 1 base and 0 bases respectively, with 10 bases between them. The CDR3 protein is CASSQVRPSSYNEQFF. CDR3 DNA sequence: TGTGCCAGCAGCCAAGTGAGACCCAGCTCCTACAATGAGCAGTTCTTC.

In this sample, this clonotype turned up a few times. This chain joins TRBV13 and TRBJ2-5; the D call may be TRBD1 or TRBD2 (5 bases each). The J call may be in error: the DNA end matches TRBJ2-1 better. CDR3 size: 14 residues. The germline V gene encodes CDR1 PRHDT and CDR2 FYEKMQ (reference sequence). This CDR3 is CASSSGTPGHEQFF. CDR3 DNA: TGTGCCAGCAGCTCCGGGACCCCGGGACATGAGCAGTTCTTC.

Only a few counts were recorded for this clonotype. The chain combines TRBV19 with TRBJ2-1; D assignment may be TRBD1 or TRBD2 (6 bases each). The DNA matches TRBJ2-7 better at its end, which makes the J call doubtful. From germline, CDR1 is LNHDA and CDR2 SQIVND (reference sequence). This CDR3 spans 15 amino acids. The CDR3 sequence is CASSGYEGGILEQYF. DNA of the CDR3: TGTGCCAGTAGCGGCTATGAGGGGGGAATCCTCGAGCAGTACTTC.

The V gene is TRBV7-9, the J gene TRBJ2-3; a possible D gene is TRBD2 (6 bases). The CDR3 sequence is 15 residues long. The germline V and J ends were trimmed by 5 bases and 2 bases, with 14 bases remaining between them. Per germline, CDR1 SEHNR and CDR2 FQNEAQ (reference sequence). The CDR3 nucleotides read TGTGCCAGCAGCGGCCCAGCGGGCGACACAGATACGCAGTATTTT. It encodes CASSGPAGDTDTQYF. Full variable domain (remainder filled in from reference TRBV7-9 and TRBJ2-3): DTGVSQNPRHKITKRGQNVTFRCDPISEHNRLYWYRQTLGQGPEFLTYFQNEAQLEKSRLLSDRFSAERPKGSFSTLEIQRTEQGDSAMYLCASSGPAGDTDTQYFGPGTRLTVL.

The V call is TRBV7-9, the J call TRBJ2-7; D unresolved. The J call may not be correct, given that the DNA end is closer to TRBJ2-5. Looked up from germline, CDR1 is SEHNR and CDR2 is FQNEAQ (reference sequence). The CDR3 spans 15 residues. Written as DNA, the CDR3 is TGTGCCAGCAGCTCACAAACAGAGAACCAAGAGACCCAGTACTTC. Translating gives CASSSQTENQETQYF.

This sequence joins TRBV25-1 and TRBJ1-4; the D gene is possibly TRBD1 (5 bases). CDR3 length: 14 residues. V was clipped by 1 base and J by 4 bases, with 7 bases between them. From germline, CDR1 is MGHDK and CDR2 SYGVNS. This CDR3 is CASSEWGSNEKLFF. Written as DNA, the CDR3 is TGTGCCAGCAGTGAATGGGGGAGTAATGAAAAACTGTTTTTT.

This clonotype showed up just a few times. V usage is TRBV6-6 and J usage is TRBJ2-2; no reliable D call. V lost 10 bases and J lost 7, with 7 bases in between. CDR3 length: 10 amino acids. Germline V gene sequence: CDR1 MNHNY, CDR2 SVGAGI (reference sequence). The CDR3 coding sequence is TGTGCCACCCTAAACGGGGAGCTGTTTTTT. Translated: CATLNGELFF.

This chain uses TRBV9 with TRBJ1-1; unclear D gene. The CDR3 loop spans 17 amino acids. CDR1 SGDLS and CDR2 YYNGEE come from the germline V gene. V was trimmed by 0 bases and J by 5 bases, leaving 20 bases between them. The CDR3 coding sequence is TGTGCCAGCAGCGTAGGGAGTGTAGCGTCTTTCTCAACTGAAGCTTTCTTT. Encoded protein: CASSVGSVASFSTEAFF.